A selection of T cell receptor beta chains follows, all from one sample in a study of T cell responses to AZD1222 COVID-19 vaccine. Clones were read by immunoSEQ multiplex PCR, and TCRdb kept only the in-frame ones, dropping some. The sample contains 180,000 or so clones, 90% to 95% of which appear only once. The sample here was peripheral blood, taken 28 days after the second AZD1222 dose. Every receptor here comes from an adult who received the AZD1222 COVID-19 vaccine. Both conserved end residues are trimmed from each CDR3. Not all rows give a size; the values are once, few, many and, for expanded clones, a class.

>once|TRBV19|TRBJ1-5
ASRGRGGNQPQH
>-|TRBV9|TRBJ2-1
ASSDTGTSSYNEQF
>-|TRBV5-6|TRBJ2-5
ASSLPGLNQETQY
>-|TRBV9|TRBJ2-3
ASSAGWGGQADTQY
>-|TRBV25-1|TRBJ1-6
ASSAVKGRGSYNSPLH
>-|TRBV6-1|TRBJ1-1
ASRTQGGVDTEAF
>-|TRBV5-6|TRBJ1-4
ASSLEGAGRATNEKLF
>-|TRBV18|TRBJ2-7
ASSPPGQRQY
>-|TRBV24-1|TRBJ2-7
ATRDTSLREQY
>-|TRBV6-5|TRBJ1-2
ASSFSGQGATYGYT
>-|TRBV5-4|TRBJ1-2
ASTFTQGVYGYT
>-|TRBV21-1|TRBJ2-5
ASSLTGQGVLETQY
>-|TRBV2|TRBJ2-3
ASQGGLAGDTQY
>-|TRBV27|TRBJ2-5
ASRGLQETQY
>-|TRBV2|TRBJ2-1
ASSERTSGNEQF
>-|TRBV5-5|TRBJ2-5
ASSLGFGGYETQY
>-|TRBV18|TRBJ2-3
ASSPFDTQY
>-|TRBV5-4|TRBJ2-3
ASSLGGVGLAGGTDTQY
>-|TRBV11-2|TRBJ1-1
ASSALLLEAF
>-|TRBV4-2|TRBJ1-2
ASSHPTGIYGYT
>-|TRBV4-2|TRBJ2-6
ASSQGGGSSGANVLT
>-|TRBV4-3|TRBJ1-2
ASSQDLRGHRGYT
>once|TRBV2|TRBJ2-7
ASSVSLAGVGEQY
>-|TRBV6-5|TRBJ1-1
ATYRVGYTEAF
>-|TRBV3-1/TRBV3-2|TRBJ1-4
ASSQEGPRTRIGKLF
>-|TRBV12-3/TRBV12-4|TRBJ2-7
ASSLQGREQY
>-|TRBV3-1/TRBV3-2|TRBJ2-5
ASSLWEVQGETQY
>-|TRBV5-1|TRBJ2-1
ASSLELERQF
>-|TRBV6-2/TRBV6-3|TRBJ1-5
ASSYGYRGNQPQH
>once|TRBV29-1|TRBJ2-5
SVTRTSGAEETQY
>once|TRBV6-5|TRBJ2-7
ASTSFHRSSYEQY
>-|TRBV11-2|TRBJ1-4
ASSFRPREKLF
>-|TRBV19|TRBJ2-1
ASSPLREGWGEQF
>once|TRBV19|TRBJ1-4
ASSINRGGNEKLF
>once|TRBV5-4|TRBJ2-7
ASSWVTRDRGWGSYEQY
>once|TRBV11-2|TRBJ1-2
ASSLTGAGGYT
>few|TRBV24-1|TRBJ1-6
ATSDLPQAGQYNSPLH
>few|TRBV30|TRBJ1-1
AWSMDRENTEAF
>-|TRBV19|TRBJ2-5
ASSIRLRLAGAETQY
>-|TRBV9|TRBJ1-1
ASSVGRLNTEAF
>-|TRBV11-2|TRBJ1-1
ASSLGGWGTEAF
>-|TRBV7-8|TRBJ1-2
ASSFDQGSYGYT
>-|TRBV30|TRBJ2-7
AWSEGSSYEQY
>-|TRBV30|TRBJ2-5
AWSVFSGGETQY
>-|TRBV6-1|TRBJ2-1
ASSEVKGAYEQF
>once|TRBV27|TRBJ2-7
ASSMGHLYEQY
>-|TRBV2|TRBJ2-3
ASRKPETGTGADTQY
>-|TRBV19|TRBJ2-2
ASPDSNTGELF
>few|TRBV10-3|TRBJ1-5
AISGKGGQPQH
>-|TRBV7-3|TRBJ2-5
ASSLNGFKTQY
>-|TRBV5-6|TRBJ2-5
ASSLADLDRQETQY
>-|TRBV24-1|TRBJ2-5
ATSDWWRETQY
>-|TRBV10-3|TRBJ2-5
AIRLAGQETQY
>-|TRBV5-1|TRBJ2-6
ASSLASGYSGANVLT
>-|TRBV10-3|TRBJ2-1
ATGGLAGGPFEQF